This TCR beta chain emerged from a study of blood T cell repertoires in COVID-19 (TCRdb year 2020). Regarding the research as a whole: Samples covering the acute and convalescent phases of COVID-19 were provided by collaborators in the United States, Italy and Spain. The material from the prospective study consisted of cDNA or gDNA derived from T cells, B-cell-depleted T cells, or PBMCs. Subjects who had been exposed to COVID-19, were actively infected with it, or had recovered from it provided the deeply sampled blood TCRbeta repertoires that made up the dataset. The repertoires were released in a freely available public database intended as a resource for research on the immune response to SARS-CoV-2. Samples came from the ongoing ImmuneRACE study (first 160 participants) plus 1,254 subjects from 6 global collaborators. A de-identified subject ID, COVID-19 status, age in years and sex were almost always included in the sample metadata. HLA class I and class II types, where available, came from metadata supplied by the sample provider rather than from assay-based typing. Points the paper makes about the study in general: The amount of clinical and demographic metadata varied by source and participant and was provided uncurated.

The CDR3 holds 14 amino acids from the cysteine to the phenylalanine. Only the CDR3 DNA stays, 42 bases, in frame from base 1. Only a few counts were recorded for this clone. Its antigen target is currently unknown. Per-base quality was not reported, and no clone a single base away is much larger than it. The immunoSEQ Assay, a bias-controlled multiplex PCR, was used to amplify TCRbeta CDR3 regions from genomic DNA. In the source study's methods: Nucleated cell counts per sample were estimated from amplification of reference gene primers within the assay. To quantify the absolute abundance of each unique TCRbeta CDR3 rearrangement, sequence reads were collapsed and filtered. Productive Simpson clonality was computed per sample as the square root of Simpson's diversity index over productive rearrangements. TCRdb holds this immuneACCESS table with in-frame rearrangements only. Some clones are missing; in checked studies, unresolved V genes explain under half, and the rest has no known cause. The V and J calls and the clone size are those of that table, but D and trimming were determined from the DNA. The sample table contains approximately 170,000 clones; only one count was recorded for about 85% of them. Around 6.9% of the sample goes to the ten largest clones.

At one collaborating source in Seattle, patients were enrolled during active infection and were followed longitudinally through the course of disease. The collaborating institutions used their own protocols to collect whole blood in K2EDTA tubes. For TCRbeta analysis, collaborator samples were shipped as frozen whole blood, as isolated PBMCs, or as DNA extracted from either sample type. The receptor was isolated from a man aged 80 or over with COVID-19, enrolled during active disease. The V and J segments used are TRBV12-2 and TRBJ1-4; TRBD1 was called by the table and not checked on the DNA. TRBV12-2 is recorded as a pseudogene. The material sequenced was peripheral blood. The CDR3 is CAWDRVSSDEKLFF. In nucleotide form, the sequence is TGTGCCTGGGACAGGGTTTCTTCCGATGAAAAACTGTTTTTT.